What follows is one T cell receptor (beta chain) and its context. Data came from immunoSEQ multiplex PCR; TCRdb stores just in-frame clones and leaves some out. The table has 70,000 to 85,000 clones, around 80% seen once. Germline trimming cut 6 bases from V and 8 bases from J; bases unmatched to any gene: 9. This CDR3 spans 14 amino acids. CDR1 is SGDLS, CDR2 YYNGEE, per germline. This entry belongs to a study of blood T cell repertoires in COVID-19. Study summary: Acute-phase and convalescent COVID-19 samples originated in the United States, Italy and Spain. Sample material is recorded as cDNA or gDNA derived from T cells, B-cell-depleted T cells, or PBMCs.

V gene TRBV9 combines with J gene TRBJ1-3, with 9 bases aligning to TRBD1. The sequence derives from a man aged 60 to 75 with acute or convalescent COVID-19. Sequences were obtained from peripheral blood. The CDR3, as DNA: TGTGCCAGCACCAGTACGGGACAGGGAGACACCATATATTTT. It encodes CASTSTGQGDTIYF.